This passage covers 11 T cell receptor beta chains from one sample sequenced in a study of T cells in Graves' hyperthyroidism and ophthalmopathy (dated by TCRdb to 2018 to 2020). Libraries were prepared through multiplex PCR. Sequencer: Illumina HiSeq 2000. Amplification of TCR beta CDR3 regions was carried out from RNA transcripts. The TCR CDR3 was subjected to a first round of RT-PCR using the HTBI primer set and the Qiagen OneStep RT-PCR kit. TCRdb cleaned the public reads at Q25 with fastp, built clones with MiXCR and kept in-frame beta chains. Duplicate CDR3 protein sequences are folded into a single record with the most common DNA and genes. The sample profile shows fewer than 650,000 distinct CDR3 sequences; 13% to 15% of them were found once. The ten largest make up roughly 7.1% of the sample. Sequencing input: blood. The source is a woman aged 18-29 years with Graves' ophthalmopathy.

The J gene is TRBJ1-2, the V gene TRBV5-4; a weak D match, TRBD1 (6 bases). The CDR3 loop spans 15 amino acids. V was cut by 0 bases and J by 3 bases, with 12 bases left in between. Germline lookup yields CDR1 SGHNT and CDR2 YYREEE (reference sequence). CDR3 nucleotides: TGTGCCAGCAGCTTGGCGCAGGGGTTCGACTATGGCTACACCTTC. Residues: CASSLAQGFDYGYTF.

J is TRBJ2-1 and V is TRBV6-2 or TRBV6-3; the match to TRBD1 covers 9 bases. Germline V lookup: CDR1 MNHEY, CDR2 SVGEGT. J lost 0 bases, V lost 0 bases, and 3 bases had no gene match. The CDR3 sequence is 17 residues long. Written as DNA, the CDR3 is TGTGCCAGCAGTTACTCACAGGGGGCCAGCTCCTACAATGAGCAGTTCTTC. Protein: CASSYSQGASSYNEQFF.

This clonotype was observed a handful of times. The V and J genes are TRBV7-9 and TRBJ1-1; D call uncertain. Germline-derived CDR1 and CDR2 are SEHNR and FQNEAQ (reference sequence). The CDR3 has 9 residues. V lost 3 bases to trimming and J lost 9 bases, with 2 bases between them. CDR3 in amino acids: CASSFQAFF. The CDR3 nucleotides are TGTGCCAGCAGCTTCCAAGCTTTCTTT.

In its sample, this clonotype was seen a few times. V gene TRBV7-4 combines with J gene TRBJ1-4; no firm D call. Trimming removed 6 bases from V and 0 bases from J, with 11 bases in between. CDR1 is SGHVT and CDR2 is SQSDAQ in the germline V gene. This CDR3 is built from 15 residues. The CDR3: CASSPYSATNEKLFF. CDR3 bases: TGTGCCAGCAGTCCATACAGTGCAACTAATGAAAAACTGTTTTTT.

The chain carries TRBV19 and TRBJ2-7, with TRBD2 matching 9 bases. This CDR3 is 14 amino acids long. V dropped 3 bases and J dropped 7; count of bases not matched to a gene: 7. Germline lookup yields CDR1 LNHDA and CDR2 SQIVND (reference sequence). The CDR3 is CASSIAGGPWEQYF. CDR3 in DNA: TGTGCCAGTAGTATTGCGGGAGGGCCCTGGGAGCAGTACTTC.

This clonotype was found a few times. The chain employs TRBV18 and TRBJ2-5; 11 nucleotides agree with TRBD2. J gave up 5 bases and V 4 bases, and 6 bases lay outside the gene matches. Germline V lookup: CDR1 KGHSH, CDR2 LQKENI. There are 15 residues in the CDR3. Here the CDR3 reads CASSQLAGAEETQYF. As DNA, the CDR3 is TGTGCCAGCTCACAACTAGCGGGAGCGGAGGAGACCCAGTACTTC.

This clonotype came up many times. This chain links TRBV7-3 with TRBJ2-1; tentatively, D is TRBD1 (7 bases). Germline CDR1 SGHTA, CDR2 FQGTGA. The V end was cut by 5 bases, the J end by 4 bases, with 15 bases between. The CDR3 has 15 amino acids. The CDR3: CASSPLAGQYNEQFF. The CDR3 DNA is TGTGCCAGCAGCCCCCTGGCGGGACAGTACAATGAGCAGTTCTTC.

This clonotype has more than one count but fewer than ten. J is TRBJ2-2 and V is TRBV27, with D perhaps TRBD1 or TRBD2 (5 bases each). Germline V gene data show CDR1 as MNHEY and CDR2 as SMNVEV (reference sequence). With 7 bases removed from V and 11 bases from J, the gap between germline ends came to 17 bases. The CDR3 contains 13 residues. CDR3 in DNA: TGTGCCAGCAAAGGTGGGACCGGCGGAGAGCTGTTTTTT. This encodes CASKGGTGGELFF.

Many counts were recorded for this clonotype. The rearrangement links TRBV12-5 to TRBJ1-1; 9 bases are a match to TRBD1. J lost 4 bases, V lost 1 base, and 4 bases had no gene match. Germline values: CDR1 LGHNT, CDR2 FRNRAP. CDR3 length equals 15 residues. CDR3 DNA: TGTGCTAGTGGTTTGGGACAGGGGGAGGTCACTGAAGCTTTCTTT. Protein sequence: CASGLGQGEVTEAFF. Variable domain in full (rest from reference TRBV12-5 and TRBJ1-1): DARVTQTPRHKVTEMGQEVTMRCQPILGHNTVFWYRQTMMQGLELLAYFRNRAPLDDSGMPKDRFSAEMPDATLATLKIQPSEPRDSAVYFCASGLGQGEVTEAFFGQGTRLTVV.

At least ten counts were recorded for this clonotype. The chain carries TRBV11-2 and TRBJ2-7; 10 bases match TRBD2. Trimming at V came to 3 bases and at J to 2 bases, leaving 4 bases not matched to a gene. This CDR3 contains 15 residues. The germline CDR1 and CDR2 sequences are SGHAT and FQNNGV. In DNA form, the CDR3 reads TGTGCCAGCAGCTTTGCTCTAGCGGGAGCCTACGAGCAGTACTTC. Translated, it gives CASSFALAGAYEQYF.

This clonotype has only a few counts. V gene TRBV19 combines with J gene TRBJ1-1; the D gene is possibly TRBD1 (5 bases). The ends were cut back, 10 bases at V and 7 bases at J, with 16 bases in the middle. This CDR3 has 12 amino acids. The germline V gene encodes CDR1 LNHDA and CDR2 SQIVND (reference sequence). CDR3 nucleotide sequence: TGTGCCACCAACTCCCGGGACCGTGAAGCTTTCTTT. It yields the protein CATNSRDREAFF. The full variable domain, rest sourced from reference TRBV19 and TRBJ1-1, is DGGITQSPKYLFRKEGQNVTLSCEQNLNHDAMYWYRQDPGQGLRLIYYSQIVNDFQKGDIAEGYSVSREKKESFPLTVTSAQKNPTAFYLCATNSRDREAFFGQGTRLTVV.